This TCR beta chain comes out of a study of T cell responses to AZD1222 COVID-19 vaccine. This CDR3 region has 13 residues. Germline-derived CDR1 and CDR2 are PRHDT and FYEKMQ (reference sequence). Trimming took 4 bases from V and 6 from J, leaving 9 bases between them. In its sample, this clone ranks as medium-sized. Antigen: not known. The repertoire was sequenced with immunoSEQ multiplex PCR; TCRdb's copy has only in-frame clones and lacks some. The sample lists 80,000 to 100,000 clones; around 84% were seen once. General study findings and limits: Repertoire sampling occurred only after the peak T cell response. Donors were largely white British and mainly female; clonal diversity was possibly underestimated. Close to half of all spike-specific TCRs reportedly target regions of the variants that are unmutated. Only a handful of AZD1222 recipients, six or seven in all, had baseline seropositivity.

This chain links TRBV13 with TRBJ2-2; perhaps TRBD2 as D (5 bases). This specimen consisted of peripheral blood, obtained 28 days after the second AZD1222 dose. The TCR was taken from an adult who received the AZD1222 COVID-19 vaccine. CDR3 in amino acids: CASSSPSSGELFF. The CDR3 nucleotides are TGTGCCAGCAGCTCTCCTAGCTCCGGGGAGCTGTTTTTT.